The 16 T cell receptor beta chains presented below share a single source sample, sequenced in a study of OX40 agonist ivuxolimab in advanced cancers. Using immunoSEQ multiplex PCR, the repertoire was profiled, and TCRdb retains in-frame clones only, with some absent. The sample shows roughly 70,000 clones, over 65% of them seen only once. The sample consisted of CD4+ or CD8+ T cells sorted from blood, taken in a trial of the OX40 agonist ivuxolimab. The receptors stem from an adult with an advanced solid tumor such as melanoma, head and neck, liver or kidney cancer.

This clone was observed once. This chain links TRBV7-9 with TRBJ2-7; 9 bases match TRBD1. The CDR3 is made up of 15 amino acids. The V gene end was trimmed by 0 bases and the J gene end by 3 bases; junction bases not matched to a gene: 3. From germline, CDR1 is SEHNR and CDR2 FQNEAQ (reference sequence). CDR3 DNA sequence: TGTGCCAGCAGCTTAGCGGGGACAGGGAACTACGAGCAGTACTTC. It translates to CASSLAGTGNYEQYF. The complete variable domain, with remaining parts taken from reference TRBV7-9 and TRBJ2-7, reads DTGVSQNPRHKITKRGQNVTFRCDPISEHNRLYWYRQTLGQGPEFLTYFQNEAQLEKSRLLSDRFSAERPKGSFSTLEIQRTEQGDSAMYLCASSLAGTGNYEQYFGPGTRLTVT.

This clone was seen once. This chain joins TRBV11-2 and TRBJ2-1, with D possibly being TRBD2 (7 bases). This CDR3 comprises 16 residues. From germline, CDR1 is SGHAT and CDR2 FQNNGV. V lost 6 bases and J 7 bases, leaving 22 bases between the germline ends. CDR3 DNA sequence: TGTGCCAGCAGACAACGGTCGGGGGGCCGGGGGAATGAGCAGTTCTTC. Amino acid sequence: CASRQRSGGRGNEQFF.

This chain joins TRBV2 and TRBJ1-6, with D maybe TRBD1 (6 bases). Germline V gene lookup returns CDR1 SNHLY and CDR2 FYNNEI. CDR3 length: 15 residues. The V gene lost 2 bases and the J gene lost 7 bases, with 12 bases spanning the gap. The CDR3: CASSELQGRNSPLHF. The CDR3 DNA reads TGTGCCAGCAGTGAACTGCAGGGGAGAAATTCACCCCTCCACTTT.

In nucleotides, the CDR3 is TGTGCCTGGAGTGCGTGGCCCGGGACCTCTCGTTCGGGAAGCATTCAGTACTTC. Protein sequence: CAWSAWPGTSRSGSIQYF. The chain uses TRBV30 and TRBJ2-4; D assignment may be TRBD1 or TRBD2 (5 bases each). The CDR3 is made up of 18 amino acids. V lost 1 base and J 9 bases, leaving 28 bases between the germline ends. Germline CDR1 reads GTSNPN; CDR2 reads SVGIG (reference sequence).

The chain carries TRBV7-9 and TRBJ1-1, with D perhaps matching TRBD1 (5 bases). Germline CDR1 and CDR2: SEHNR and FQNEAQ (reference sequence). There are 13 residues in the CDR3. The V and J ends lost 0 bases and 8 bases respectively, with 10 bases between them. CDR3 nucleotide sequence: TGTGCCAGCAGCTTAGCGCAGACAGCCGAAGCTTTCTTT. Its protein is CASSLAQTAEAFF.

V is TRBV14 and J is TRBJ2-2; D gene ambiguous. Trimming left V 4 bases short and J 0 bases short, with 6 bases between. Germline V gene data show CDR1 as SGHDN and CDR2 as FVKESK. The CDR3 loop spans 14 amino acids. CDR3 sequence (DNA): TGTGCCAGCAGCCTAGGAGCGAACACCGGGGAGCTGTTTTTT. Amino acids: CASSLGANTGELFF.

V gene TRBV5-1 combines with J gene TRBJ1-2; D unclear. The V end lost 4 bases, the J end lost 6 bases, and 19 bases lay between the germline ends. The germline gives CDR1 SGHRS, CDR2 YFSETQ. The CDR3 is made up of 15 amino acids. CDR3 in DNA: TGCGCCAGCAGCATCCCCACGACTGCTCATGATGGCTACACCTTC. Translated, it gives CASSIPTTAHDGYTF.

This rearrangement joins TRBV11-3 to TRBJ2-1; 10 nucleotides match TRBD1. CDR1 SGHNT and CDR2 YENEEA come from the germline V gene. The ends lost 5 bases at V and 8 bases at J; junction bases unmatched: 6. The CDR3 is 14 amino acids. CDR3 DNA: TGTGCCAGCAGCGCCGGGACAGGGGATCATGAGCAGTTCTTC. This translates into CASSAGTGDHEQFF.

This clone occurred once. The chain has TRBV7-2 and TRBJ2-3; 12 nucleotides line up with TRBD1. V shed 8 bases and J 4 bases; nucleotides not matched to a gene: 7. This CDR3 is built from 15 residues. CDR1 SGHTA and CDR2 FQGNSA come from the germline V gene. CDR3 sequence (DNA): TGTGCCAGCTTTACGAGGGACAGGGGGCCAGATACGCAGTATTTT. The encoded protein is CASFTRDRGPDTQYF.

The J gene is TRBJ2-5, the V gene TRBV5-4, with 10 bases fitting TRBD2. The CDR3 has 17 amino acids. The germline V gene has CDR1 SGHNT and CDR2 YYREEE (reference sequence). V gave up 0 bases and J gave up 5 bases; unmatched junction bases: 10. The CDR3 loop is CASSLGPPAGGRETQYF. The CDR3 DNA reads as TGTGCCAGCAGCTTGGGGCCCCCAGCGGGGGGGCGGGAGACCCAGTACTTC.

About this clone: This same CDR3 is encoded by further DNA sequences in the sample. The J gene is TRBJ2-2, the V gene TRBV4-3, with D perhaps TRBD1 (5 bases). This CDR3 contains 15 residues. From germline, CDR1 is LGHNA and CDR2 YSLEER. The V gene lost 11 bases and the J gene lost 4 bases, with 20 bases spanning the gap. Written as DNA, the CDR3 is TGCGCCTACTCCAGGGAAGGGATGGGCACCGGGGAGCTGTTTTTT. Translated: CAYSREGMGTGELFF.

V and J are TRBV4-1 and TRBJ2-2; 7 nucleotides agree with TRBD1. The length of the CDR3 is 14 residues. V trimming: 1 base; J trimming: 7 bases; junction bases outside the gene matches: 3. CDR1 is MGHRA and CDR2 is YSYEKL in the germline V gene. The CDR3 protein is CASSQGTGHGELFF. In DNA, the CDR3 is TGCGCCAGCAGCCAAGGGACAGGCCACGGGGAGCTGTTTTTT.

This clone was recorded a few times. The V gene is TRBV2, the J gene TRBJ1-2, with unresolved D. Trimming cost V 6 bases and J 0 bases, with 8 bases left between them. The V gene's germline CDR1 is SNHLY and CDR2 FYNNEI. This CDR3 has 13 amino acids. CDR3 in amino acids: CASREGTNYGYTF. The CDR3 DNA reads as TGTGCCAGCAGAGAGGGAACTAACTATGGCTACACCTTC.

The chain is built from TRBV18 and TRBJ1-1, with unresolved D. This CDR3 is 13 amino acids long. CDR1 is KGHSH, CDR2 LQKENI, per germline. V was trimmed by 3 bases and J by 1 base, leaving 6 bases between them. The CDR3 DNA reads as TGTGCCAGCTCACCGAACGAGAACACTGAAGCTTTCTTT. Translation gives CASSPNENTEAFF.

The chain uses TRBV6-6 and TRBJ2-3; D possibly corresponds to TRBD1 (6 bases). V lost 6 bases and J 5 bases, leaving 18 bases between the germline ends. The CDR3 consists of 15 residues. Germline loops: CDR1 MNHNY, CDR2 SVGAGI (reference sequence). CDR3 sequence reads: CASRLWQGLVDTQYF. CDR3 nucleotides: TGTGCCAGCAGATTGTGGCAGGGGTTGGTAGATACGCAGTATTTT.

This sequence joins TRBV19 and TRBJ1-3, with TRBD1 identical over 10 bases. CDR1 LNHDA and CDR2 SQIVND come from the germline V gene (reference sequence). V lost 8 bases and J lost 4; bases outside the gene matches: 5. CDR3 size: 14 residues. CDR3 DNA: TGTGCCAGTCGGGACAGGGGTTTCGGAAACACCATATATTTT. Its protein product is CASRDRGFGNTIYF.